What follows describes a single T cell receptor beta chain. The source of the sample is a study of blood T cells in healthy people across ages. Germline V gene sequence: CDR1 SGHTA, CDR2 FQGNSA. The CDR3 runs to 15 residues. Trimming took 0 bases from V and 2 from J, leaving 10 bases between them. A J-beta primer mix and a sample-barcoded 5' primer were used in a second PCR of about 7 to 12 cycles. MiXCR, applied by TCRdb to the 5' RACE reads, yields one record per CDR3 protein. The table has hundreds of thousands of distinct CDR3 sequences, about 30% seen once. Sample: blood. The clonotype was recovered from a woman over 75 in good health. V usage is TRBV7-2 and J usage is TRBJ1-2; D perhaps matches TRBD1 (6 bases). DNA of the CDR3: TGTGCCAGCAGCTTAGCGGACAGCCTAAACTATGGCTACACCTTC. Translation: CASSLADSLNYGYTF.